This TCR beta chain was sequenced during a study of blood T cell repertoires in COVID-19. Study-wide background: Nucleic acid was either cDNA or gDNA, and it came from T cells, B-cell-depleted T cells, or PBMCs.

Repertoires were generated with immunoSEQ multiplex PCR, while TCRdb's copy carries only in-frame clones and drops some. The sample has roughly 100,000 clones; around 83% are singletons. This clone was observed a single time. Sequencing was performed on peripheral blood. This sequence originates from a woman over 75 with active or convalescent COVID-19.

The CDR3 spells CATSDSLTRISSYNEQFF. In DNA, the CDR3 is TGTGCCACCAGTGATTCTTTGACTAGGATTAGCTCCTACAATGAGCAGTTCTTC. V usage is TRBV24-1 and J usage is TRBJ2-1, with D perhaps TRBD2 (6 bases). In germline, CDR1 is KGHDR, CDR2 SFDVKD. With 2 bases removed from V and 0 bases from J, the gap between germline ends came to 16 bases. CDR3 length: 18 amino acids.